The 8 T cell receptor beta chains in this list originate from one sample, sequenced in a study of shared clonotypes between healthy human individuals. Using immunoSEQ multiplex PCR, the repertoire was profiled, and TCRdb retains in-frame clones only, with some absent. The data show 1,400,000 or so clones, approximately 98.5% seen once. Sequencing was carried out using naive CD4+ T cells sorted from blood. The subset was: CD45RA+ positively selected. The receptors come from a man aged 25 to 40 in good health.

This chain uses TRBV7-8 with TRBJ2-2; D gene ambiguous. Trimming shortened V by 2 bases and J by 4 bases, and 17 bases separated the two germline ends. Germline V lookup: CDR1 SGHVS, CDR2 FQNEAQ. The CDR3 runs to 17 residues. The CDR3 nucleotides read TGTGCCAGCAGCTTAAGGTGGGATACCCCCAGCACCGGGGAGCTGTTTTTT. Amino acid sequence: CASSLRWDTPSTGELFF.

V is TRBV7-9 and J is TRBJ2-1, with 12 positions matching TRBD2. J lost 7 bases, V lost 3 bases, and 7 bases had no gene match. Germline CDR1 is SEHNR and CDR2 is FQNEAQ (reference sequence). The CDR3 is made up of 16 amino acids. CDR3 protein: CASSFETSGSLNEQFF. CDR3 sequence (DNA): TGTGCCAGCAGCTTCGAGACTAGCGGGAGTCTGAATGAGCAGTTCTTC.

As concerns this clone: Other nucleotide sequences in the sample specify the same CDR3. This CDR3 reads CASSPSNEQYF. The DNA of the CDR3 is TGTGCCAGCTCACCGTCTAACGAGCAGTACTTC. This chain links TRBV18 with TRBJ2-7; no clear D. The V and J ends lost 3 bases and 5 bases respectively, with 5 bases between them. This CDR3 is built from 11 residues. The V gene's germline CDR1 is KGHSH and CDR2 LQKENI. Full variable domain (remainder filled in from reference TRBV18 and TRBJ2-7): NAGVMQNPRHLVRRRGQEARLRCSPMKGHSHVYWYRQLPEEGLKFMVYLQKENIIDESGMPKERFSAEFPKEGPSILRIQQVVRGDSAAYFCASSPSNEQYFGPGTRLTVT.

The gene calls are TRBV6-9 and TRBJ2-1; 8 bases agree with TRBD2. J lost 9 bases, V lost 8 bases, and 15 bases had no gene match. In germline, CDR1 is MNHGY, CDR2 SVAAGI. CDR3 size: 15 residues. CDR3 nucleotide sequence: TGTGCCAGCGGTGGACTAGCTCACCTCCGGGGTGAGCAGTTCTTC. Its protein product is CASGGLAHLRGEQFF.

This clone was seen a single time. The rearrangement joins TRBV9 to TRBJ2-3; 14 bases align to TRBD2. This CDR3 is 18 amino acids long. In germline, CDR1 is SGDLS, CDR2 YYNGEE. V gave up 5 bases and J gave up 3 bases; unmatched junction bases: 11. CDR3 nucleotide sequence: TGTGCCAGCAGGCCTGATCCGGGACTAGCGGGAGATACAGATACGCAGTATTTT. This sequence encodes CASRPDPGLAGDTDTQYF.

The CDR3 DNA sequence: TGTGCCAGCTCATCATACAGGGTTGGAAGCAATCAGCCCCAGCATTTT. It is translated as CASSSYRVGSNQPQHF. J is TRBJ1-5 and V is TRBV18, with D maybe TRBD1 (6 bases). V shed 5 bases and J shed 1 base, with 15 bases lying between them. The CDR3 consists of 16 residues. Germline V lookup: CDR1 KGHSH, CDR2 LQKENI.

The chain combines TRBV2 with TRBJ2-2, with TRBD1 matching over 8 bases. V trimming: 4 bases; J trimming: 5 bases; junction bases outside the gene matches: 9. The CDR3 covers 16 residues. Germline values: CDR1 SNHLY, CDR2 FYNNEI. The CDR3 DNA sequence: TGTGCCAGCAGTGTCCGGGACAGGAGACTTACCGGGGAGCTGTTTTTT. This gives the protein CASSVRDRRLTGELFF.

The chain is built from TRBV7-3 and TRBJ1-1; tentative D call: TRBD1 (5 bases). Germline lookup yields CDR1 SGHTA and CDR2 FQGTGA. This CDR3 is 13 amino acids long. Trimming stripped 2 bases from V and 6 bases from J, with 10 bases between. The CDR3 loop is CASSLGAAAEAFF. DNA of the CDR3: TGTGCCAGCAGCTTAGGGGCAGCTGCTGAAGCTTTCTTT. Full variable domain (missing parts from reference TRBV7-3 and TRBJ1-1): GAGVSQTPSNKVTEKGKYVELRCDPISGHTALYWYRQSLGQGPEFLIYFQGTGAADDSGLPNDRFFAVRPEGSVSTLKIQRTERGDSAVYLCASSLGAAAEAFFGQGTRLTVV.